The source of this T cell receptor (beta chain) is a study of T cells in Graves' hyperthyroidism and ophthalmopathy. This clonotype was observed a handful of times. As yet, its antigen is unknown. Trimming removed 3 bases from V and 3 bases from J, with 17 bases in between. The CDR3 sequence is 16 residues long. From germline, CDR1 is DFQATT and CDR2 SNEGSKA (reference sequence). Amplified regions were TCR beta CDR3 sequences from RNA transcripts. First-round RT-PCR with HTBI primers amplified the TCR CDR3 region. Using its own MiXCR run on the multiplex PCR reads, TCRdb lists one record per CDR3 protein. The sample consists of 530,000 or so distinct CDR3 sequences, around 46% of them appearing once. Study-wide findings and caveats: Clonotypes that were expanded in thyroid above 0.001 mostly appeared in blood too.

This chain links TRBV20-1 with TRBJ2-2; a possible D gene is TRBD2 (7 bases). Sequences were obtained from peripheral blood or thyroid tissue (not recorded which). The sequence derives from a young woman with Graves' hyperthyroidism. The chain's CDR3 is CSAREGGGSHTGELFF. CDR3 DNA: TGCAGTGCTAGGGAGGGAGGGGGGAGCCACACCGGGGAGCTGTTTTTT.